These 11 T cell receptor beta chains came from one sample sequenced in a study of blood T cells in healthy people across ages. A second PCR, run for roughly 7 to 11 cycles, used a sample-barcoded 5' primer plus a J-beta primer mix. TCRdb re-called the 5' RACE reads through MiXCR, storing one row per CDR3 protein. The sample lists a few hundred thousand distinct CDR3 sequences, about 55% seen once, with around 50% in the top ten. Sequencing used blood. The source is a man aged 55 to 70 in good health.

This clonotype has a count of ten or more. V usage is TRBV10-3 and J usage is TRBJ1-6; the D gene is possibly TRBD1 (6 bases). The germline V gene has CDR1 ENHRY and CDR2 SYGVKD. The V end was cut by 3 bases, the J end by 9 bases, with 12 bases between. The CDR3 is 14 amino acids. CDR3 amino acids: CAISEGTKGSPLHF. The CDR3 nucleotides are TGTGCCATCAGTGAAGGGACAAAAGGTTCACCCCTCCACTTT.

The CDR3 loop is CASRRQWDQETQYF. The CDR3 DNA reads as TGTGCCAGCCGGCGGCAGTGGGACCAAGAGACCCAGTACTTC. The rearrangement uses TRBV6-1 and TRBJ2-5; D is uncertain. In germline, CDR1 is MNHNS, CDR2 SASEGT. The V gene lost 8 bases and the J gene lost 0 bases, with 13 bases spanning the gap. This CDR3 comprises 14 residues.

V gene TRBV27 combines with J gene TRBJ2-4, with 10 bases identical to TRBD1. V dropped 7 bases and J dropped 4; count of bases not matched to a gene: 7. This CDR3 is built from 15 residues. The germline gives CDR1 MNHEY, CDR2 SMNVEV (reference sequence). CDR3 bases: TGTGCCAGCACGGAGAGGGGACAGGGGAAAAACATTCAGTACTTC. It yields the protein CASTERGQGKNIQYF.

The V gene is TRBV7-6, the J gene TRBJ2-1, with 15 positions matching TRBD2. The CDR3 runs to 17 residues. CDR1 and CDR2 from the germline V gene are SGHVS and FNYEAQ. Trimming at V came to 1 base and at J to 7 bases, leaving 5 bases not matched to a gene. In nucleotides, the CDR3 is TGTGCCAGCAGCTTAGTAACCGGGACTAGCGGGAGGAATGAGCAGTTCTTC. Translation gives CASSLVTGTSGRNEQFF. Supplemented by reference TRBV7-6 and TRBJ2-1, the full variable domain reads GAGVSQSPRYKVTKRGQDVALRCDPISGHVSLYWYRQALGQGPEFLTYFNYEAQQDKSGLPNDRFSAERPEGSISTLTIQRTEQRDSAMYRCASSLVTGTSGRNEQFFGPGTRLTVL.

In this sample, this clonotype turned up once. The chain employs TRBV2 and TRBJ2-7; a weak D match, TRBD1 (6 bases). This CDR3 spans 13 amino acids. Trimming cost V 10 bases and J 0 bases, with 13 bases left between them. Germline CDR1 is SNHLY and CDR2 is FYNNEI. The CDR3 region is CATQGSSSYEQYF. The CDR3 DNA is TGTGCCACCCAGGGGTCTAGCTCCTACGAGCAGTACTTC.

This clonotype was counted only a few times. A junction boundary mismatches the germline segment, possibly from a read error. The V call is TRBV5-6, the J call TRBJ1-6; perhaps TRBD1 as D (5 bases). CDR1 and CDR2 from the germline V gene are SGHDT and YYEEEE. The CDR3 is 11 amino acids. For the CDR3, the DNA is TGCCCTGGGGGGGAGAATTCACCCCTCCACTTT. Translation gives CPGGENSPLHF.

This sequence joins TRBV10-2 and TRBJ1-2; no definite D call. The germline gives CDR1 WSHSY, CDR2 SAAADI. V lost 0 bases to trimming and J lost 8 bases, with 10 bases between them. This CDR3 has 13 residues. DNA for the CDR3: TGCGCCAGCAGTGAGTCTGCGCAGGCGGGCTACACCTTC. The encoded protein is CASSESAQAGYTF.

J is TRBJ2-3 and V is TRBV12-3 or TRBV12-4, with D perhaps TRBD2 (5 bases). The CDR3 sequence is 15 residues long. The V end was cut by 6 bases, the J end by 7 bases, with 20 bases between. CDR3 amino acids: CASSLQGSSLNTQYF. As DNA, the CDR3 is TGTGCCAGCAGCCTTCAAGGGAGCTCTTTAAATACGCAGTATTTT.

This clonotype was counted at least ten times. CDR3 sequence reads: CASSQDRRSYGYTF. Here the CDR3 DNA reads TGCGCCAGCAGCCAAGATCGACGGAGCTATGGCTACACCTTC. The chain has TRBV4-3 and TRBJ1-2; no clear D gene. V lost 0 bases and J 4 bases, leaving 9 bases between the germline ends. The CDR3 loop spans 14 amino acids. Germline CDR1 is LGHNA and CDR2 is YSLEER.

A remark on this clonotype: A much larger clone lies one base from this, so it may be a read error. The gene calls are TRBV28 and TRBJ2-1; D call uncertain. V was clipped by 7 bases and J by 12 bases, with 16 bases between them. Per the germline V gene, CDR1 is MDHEN and CDR2 is SYDVKM. The CDR3 runs to 12 residues. The CDR3 DNA reads TGTGCCAGCAATTCCGATTTGGGATCGCAGTTCTTC. It is translated as CASNSDLGSQFF.

Ten or more counts support this clonotype. The CDR3 loop reads CSVERQGTKEQYF. CDR3 DNA: TGCAGCGTTGAGAGACAGGGGACGAAGGAGCAGTACTTC. This sequence joins TRBV29-1 and TRBJ2-7; 8 bases map to TRBD1. Germline V gene data show CDR1 as SQVTM and CDR2 as ANQGSEA. V dropped 3 bases and J dropped 7; count of bases not matched to a gene: 8. The CDR3 runs 13 residues.